Here is one TCR beta chain with its context. This record belongs to a study of cytomegalovirus exposure and HLA in healthy donors. Both 60 Vbeta primers and 13 Jbeta primers went into the PCR. TCRdb's copy holds only in-frame clones and misses some; the assay was immunoSEQ multiplex PCR. The table includes some 250,000 clones, around 81% detected once. Each donor was healthy, and each was a bone marrow donor. This sequence was found in a woman aged 60-75 years in good health and CMV-seropositive. Sample: PBMCs.

The CDR3 loop reads CASTERERVTQADTQYF. DNA for the CDR3: TGCGCCAGCACCGAGCGGGAGAGAGTCACACAAGCAGATACGCAGTATTTT. This chain links TRBV5-1 with TRBJ2-3; 8 nucleotides line up with TRBD2. J was trimmed by 4 bases and V by 6 bases; bases with no gene match: 16. The CDR3 contains 17 residues. Germline lookup yields CDR1 SGHRS and CDR2 YFSETQ.